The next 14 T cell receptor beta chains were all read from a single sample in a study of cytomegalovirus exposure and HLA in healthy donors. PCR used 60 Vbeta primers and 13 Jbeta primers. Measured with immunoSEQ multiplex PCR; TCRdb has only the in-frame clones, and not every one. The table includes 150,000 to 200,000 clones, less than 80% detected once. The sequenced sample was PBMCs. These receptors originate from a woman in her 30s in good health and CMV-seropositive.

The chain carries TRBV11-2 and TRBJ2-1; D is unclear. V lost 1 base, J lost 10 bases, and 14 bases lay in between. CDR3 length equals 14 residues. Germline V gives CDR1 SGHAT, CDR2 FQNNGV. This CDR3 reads CASSLVGRSREQFF. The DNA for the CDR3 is TGTGCCAGCAGCTTAGTGGGTAGGTCGCGGGAGCAGTTCTTC.

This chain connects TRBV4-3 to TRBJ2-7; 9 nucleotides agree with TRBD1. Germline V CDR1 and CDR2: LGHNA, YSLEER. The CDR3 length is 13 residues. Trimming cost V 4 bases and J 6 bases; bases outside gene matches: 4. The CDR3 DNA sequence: TGCGCCAGCAGCCTAGGGACAGGGTCCGAGCAGTACTTC. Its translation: CASSLGTGSEQYF.

DNA of the CDR3: TGTGCCAGTAGTATAGGAGGAACGATTTGGCAGCCCCAGCATTTT. Translation gives CASSIGGTIWQPQHF. The chain carries TRBV19 and TRBJ1-5; D gene uncertain. This CDR3 spans 15 amino acids. The germline V gene encodes CDR1 LNHDA and CDR2 SQIVND (reference sequence). Deletions cut 1 base from V and 7 bases from J, with 14 bases between.

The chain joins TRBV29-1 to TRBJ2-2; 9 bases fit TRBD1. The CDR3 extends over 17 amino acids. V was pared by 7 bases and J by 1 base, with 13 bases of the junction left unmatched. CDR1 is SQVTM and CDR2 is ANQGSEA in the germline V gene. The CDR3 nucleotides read TGCAGCGCCACTATTTTCGGGGGACAGGGGAACACCGGGGAGCTGTTTTTT. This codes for CSATIFGGQGNTGELFF.

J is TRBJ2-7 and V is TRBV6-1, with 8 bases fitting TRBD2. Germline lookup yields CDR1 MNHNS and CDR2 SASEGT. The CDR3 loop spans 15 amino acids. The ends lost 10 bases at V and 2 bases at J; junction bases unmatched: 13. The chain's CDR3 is CAIPRDSGNPYEQYF. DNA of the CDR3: TGTGCCATCCCTCGGGATAGCGGGAACCCCTACGAGCAGTACTTC.

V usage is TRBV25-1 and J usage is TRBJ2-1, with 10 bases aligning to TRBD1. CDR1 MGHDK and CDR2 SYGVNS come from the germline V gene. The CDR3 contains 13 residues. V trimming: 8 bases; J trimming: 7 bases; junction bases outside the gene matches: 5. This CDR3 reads CASGDRGMNEQFF. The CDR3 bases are TGTGCCAGCGGGGACAGGGGAATGAATGAGCAGTTCTTC.

The CDR3 DNA is TGTGCCATCCGGGACAGGGTGGTGAGGTCTGGGGCCAACGTCCTGACTTTC. As protein: CAIRDRVVRSGANVLTF. The chain has TRBV10-3 and TRBJ2-6; TRBD1 agrees at 9 bases. Trimming cost V 8 bases and J 1 base; bases outside gene matches: 9. Germline CDR1 and CDR2: ENHRY and SYGVKD. The CDR3 is made up of 17 amino acids.

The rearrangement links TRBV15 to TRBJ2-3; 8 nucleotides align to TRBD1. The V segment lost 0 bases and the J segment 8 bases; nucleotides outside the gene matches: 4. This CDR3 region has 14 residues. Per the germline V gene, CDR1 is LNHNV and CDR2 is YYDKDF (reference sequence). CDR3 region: CATSRDRTGLTQYF. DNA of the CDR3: TGTGCCACCAGCAGAGACAGGACAGGGCTTACGCAGTATTTT.

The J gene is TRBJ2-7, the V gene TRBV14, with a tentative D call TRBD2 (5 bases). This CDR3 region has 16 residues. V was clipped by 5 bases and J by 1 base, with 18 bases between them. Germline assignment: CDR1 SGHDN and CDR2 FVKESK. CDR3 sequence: CASSGGLGVFSYEQYF. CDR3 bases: TGTGCCAGCAGCGGCGGACTTGGGGTTTTTTCCTACGAGCAGTACTTC.

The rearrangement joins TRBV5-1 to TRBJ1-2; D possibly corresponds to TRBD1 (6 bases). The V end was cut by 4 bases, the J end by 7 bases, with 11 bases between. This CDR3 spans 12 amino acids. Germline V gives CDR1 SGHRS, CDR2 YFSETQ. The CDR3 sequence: CASSRDITGYTF. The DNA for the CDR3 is TGCGCCAGCAGCAGGGACATTACTGGCTACACCTTC. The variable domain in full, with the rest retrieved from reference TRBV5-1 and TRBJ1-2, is KAGVTQTPRYLIKTRGQQVTLSCSPISGHRSVSWYQQTPGQGLQFLFEYFSETQRNKGNFPGRFSGRQFSNSRSEMNVSTLELGDSALYLCASSRDITGYTFGSGTRLTVV.

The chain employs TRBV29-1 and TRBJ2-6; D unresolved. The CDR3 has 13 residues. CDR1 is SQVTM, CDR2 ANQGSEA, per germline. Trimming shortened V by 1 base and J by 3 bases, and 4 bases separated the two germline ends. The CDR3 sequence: CSVEGSGANVLTF. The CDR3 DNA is TGCAGCGTTGAAGGTAGTGGGGCCAACGTCCTGACTTTC.

CDR3 bases: TGCGCCAGCAGCCCTACTAGAGGGACTAGCGGGTCCCACGAGCAGTACTTC. Its translation: CASSPTRGTSGSHEQYF. The chain carries TRBV5-1 and TRBJ2-7; 12 bases fit TRBD2. This CDR3 has 17 amino acids. J was trimmed by 5 bases and V by 4 bases; bases with no gene match: 13. Germline CDR1 and CDR2: SGHRS and YFSETQ.

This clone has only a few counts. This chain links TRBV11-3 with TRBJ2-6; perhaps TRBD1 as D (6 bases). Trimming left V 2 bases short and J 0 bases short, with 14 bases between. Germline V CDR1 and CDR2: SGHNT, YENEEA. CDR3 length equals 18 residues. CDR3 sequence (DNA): TGTGCCAGCAGCTTATTTAGGGGGTTCATCTCTGGGGCCAACGTCCTGACTTTC. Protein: CASSLFRGFISGANVLTF.

CDR3 coding DNA: TGTGCCAGCAGCGAGAGGGCTTGGGAAAAACTGTTTTTT. Amino acid sequence: CASSERAWEKLFF. The chain joins TRBV7-9 to TRBJ1-4; no firm D call. The CDR3 length is 13 residues. Germline loops: CDR1 SEHNR, CDR2 FQNEAQ (reference sequence). The V end lost 5 bases, the J end lost 8 bases, and 12 bases lay between the germline ends.